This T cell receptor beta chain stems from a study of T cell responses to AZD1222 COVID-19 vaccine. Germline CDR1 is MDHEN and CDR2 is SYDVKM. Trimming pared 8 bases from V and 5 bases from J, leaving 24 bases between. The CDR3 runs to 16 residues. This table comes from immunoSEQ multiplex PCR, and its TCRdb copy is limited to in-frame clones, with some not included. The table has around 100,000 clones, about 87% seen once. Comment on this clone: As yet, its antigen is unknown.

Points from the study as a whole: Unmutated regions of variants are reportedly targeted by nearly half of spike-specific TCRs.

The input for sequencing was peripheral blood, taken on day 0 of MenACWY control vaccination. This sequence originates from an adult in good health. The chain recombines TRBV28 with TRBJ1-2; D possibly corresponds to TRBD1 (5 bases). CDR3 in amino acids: CASSGSRDRGVYGYTF. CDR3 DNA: TGTGCCAGCTCGGGCTCGAGGGATAGGGGAGTATATGGCTACACCTTC.